This section outlines one TCR beta chain sequence together with its context. Its binding antigen is unknown. The CDR3 runs 19 residues from the cysteine to the phenylalanine. No nucleotide data were recorded. CDR1 and CDR2 were assigned from the germline V gene (reference sequence) as SEHNR and FQNEAQ. Reads for this sample came from an Illumina HiSeq 2000. The TCR beta cDNA libraries were made using 5'RACE template switching, a step that added both a universal primer site and unique molecular identifiers. cDNA synthesis was primed from the TCR beta constant segment, followed by two successive PCR amplification steps. The paper's processing steps were these. MIGEC was used to demultiplex reads and group reads by UMI, and MiTCR was used to assemble and quantify clonotypes. To remove erroneous sequences, TCR cDNA sequences were retained only when supported by two or more reads. The tcR package was used for downstream repertoire analysis, and clonotypes were matched between fractions using CDR3 nucleotide sequence together with V segment. Antigen specificity was annotated against VDJdb with VDJmatch, allowing one amino acid substitution in CDR3. Based on TCRdb reprocessing of the reads, there is one entry per CDR3 protein sequence, and DNA is missing. These V and J calls are TCRdb output, not the study's own analysis. This sample's table lists 500,000 to 700,000 distinct CDR3 sequences. Around 4% of the sample lies in the top ten.

These data originate in a study of T cells expressing NK-cell markers (dated by TCRdb to the early 2020s). In the study overall: TCR beta-chain repertoires were profiled in sorted CD3+CD56+NKG2C+, CD3+CD56+NKG2C- and CD3+CD56-NKG2C+ T-cell subsets from several donors. Sequencing of the libraries produced 2 x 150 bp reads on Illumina HiSeq 2000/2500, MiSeq or NextSeq. Of the eight sequenced donors, seven were found to be HCMV-seropositive and one was found to be HCMV-seronegative. All eight donors whose samples were sequenced were randomly selected healthy volunteers, three of them men and five women.

A commercial ELISA kit detecting HCMV-specific IgG in serum was used to determine HCMV serostatus. Peripheral blood mononuclear cells were isolated from blood by Ficoll density gradient centrifugation. Results the study describes overall, beyond this receptor: Those dominant clonotypes were again the most abundant among CD3+CD56-NKG2C+ cells in a few donors, at roughly 25-65%. In 5 to 7 donors, the dominant CD3+CD56+NKG2C+ clonotypes ranked among the top 10 CD8+ clonotypes, making up roughly 1.0-8% of CD8+ T cells. Whether the expanded NKG2C-expressing T cell clones were specific for HCMV antigens remained unclear.

The receptor was derived from a man between 18 and 29 years old in good health. Donor details come from another sample of the same person, matched by shared clones. The specimen was blood T cells: a sorted CD56 or NKG2C T cell subset, CD4+ or CD8+ T cells, or bulk PBMC T cells (not recorded which). The rearranged chain carries TRBV7-9 and TRBJ2-1; TCRdb selects TRBD2, and the lack of DNA leaves this call unchecked. The CDR3 sequence is CASSPAVRGSIGAYNEQFF. The reference TRBV7-9 and TRBJ2-1 proteins fill in what lies around the CDR3, so the full variable domain reads DTGVSQNPRHKITKRGQNVTFRCDPISEHNRLYWYRQTLGQGPEFLTYFQNEAQLEKSRLLSDRFSAERPKGSFSTLEIQRTEQGDSAMYLCASSPAVRGSIGAYNEQFFGPGTRLTVL.